The clone carrying this T cell receptor (beta chain) was seen at least ten times. Its antigen is undetermined. TCR cDNA molecules were tagged individually, and each one carried a unique molecular identifier. One entry per CDR3 protein, called by TCRdb with MiXCR from the 5' RACE reads. The sample has about 40,000 distinct CDR3 sequences; 5% to 6.5% are singletons. The trim removed 4 bases at V and 0 bases at J, leaving 5 bases unmatched. CDR3 length: 17 residues. Germline lookup yields CDR1 MNHEY and CDR2 SVGAGI. The data were obtained in a study of spatial heterogeneity in lung cancer. Time point denoted: sample taken at primary tumor resection. Donors were 72 untreated early-stage non-small cell lung cancer patients. Sequencing of whole RNA from tumor, nontumor lung or frozen PBMC involved no sorting. Overall study results and limits: Tumor TCRs that were ubiquitous and expanded showed up in blood more at resection than follow-up.

The source of this sequence is a female donor with early-stage non-small cell lung cancer. Here the sequenced sample was PBMCs, taken at surgery. The rearrangement links TRBV6-5 to TRBJ2-1, with 11 bases lining up with TRBD2. The CDR3 loop is CASSSLAGGSSYNEQFF. DNA for the CDR3: TGTGCCAGCAGTTCCCTAGCGGGGGGTAGCTCCTACAATGAGCAGTTCTTC.